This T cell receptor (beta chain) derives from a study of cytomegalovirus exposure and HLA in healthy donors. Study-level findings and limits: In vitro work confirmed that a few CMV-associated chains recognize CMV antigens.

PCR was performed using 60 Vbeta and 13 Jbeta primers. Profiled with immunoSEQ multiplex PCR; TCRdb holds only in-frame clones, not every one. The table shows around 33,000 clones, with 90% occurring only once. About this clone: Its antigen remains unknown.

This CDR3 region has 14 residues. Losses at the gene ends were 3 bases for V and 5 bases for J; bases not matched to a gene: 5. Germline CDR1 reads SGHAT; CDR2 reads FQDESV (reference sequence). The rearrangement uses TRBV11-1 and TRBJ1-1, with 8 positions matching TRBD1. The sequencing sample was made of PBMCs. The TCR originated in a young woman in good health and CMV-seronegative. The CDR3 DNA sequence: TGTGCCAGCAGCTTCAGGGGGCAGCGGACTGAAGCTTTCTTT. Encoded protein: CASSFRGQRTEAFF.